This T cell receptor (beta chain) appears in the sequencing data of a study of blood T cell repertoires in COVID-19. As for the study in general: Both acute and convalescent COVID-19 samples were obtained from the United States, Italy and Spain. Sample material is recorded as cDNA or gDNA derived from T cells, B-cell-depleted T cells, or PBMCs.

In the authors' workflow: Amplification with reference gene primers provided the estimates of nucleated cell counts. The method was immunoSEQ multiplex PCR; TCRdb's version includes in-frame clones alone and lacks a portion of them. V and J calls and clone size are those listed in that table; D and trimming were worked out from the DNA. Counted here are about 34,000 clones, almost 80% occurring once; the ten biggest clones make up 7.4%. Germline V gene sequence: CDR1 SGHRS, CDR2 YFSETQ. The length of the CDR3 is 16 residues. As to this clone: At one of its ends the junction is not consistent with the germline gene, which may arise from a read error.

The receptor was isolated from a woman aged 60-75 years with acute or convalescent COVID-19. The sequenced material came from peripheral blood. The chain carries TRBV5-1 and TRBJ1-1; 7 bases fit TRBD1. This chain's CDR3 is CASSLEGQEMNTEAFF. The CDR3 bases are TGCGCCAGCAGCTTAGAAGGACAGGAAATGAACACTGAAGCCTTCTTT. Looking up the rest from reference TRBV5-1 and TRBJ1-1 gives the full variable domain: KAGVTQTPRYLIKTRGQQVTLSCSPISGHRSVSWYQQTPGQGLQFLFEYFSETQRNKGNFPGRFSGRQFSNSRSEMNVSTLELGDSALYLCASSLEGQEMNTEAFFGQGTRLTVV.